This TCR beta chain emerged from a study of blood T cell repertoires in COVID-19 (dated by TCRdb to 2018 to 2021). In the study overall: Collaborator samples came from the United States, Italy and Spain and covered acute and convalescent phases of COVID-19. The prospective study material was composed of cDNA or gDNA derived from T cells, B-cell-depleted T cells, or PBMCs. The dataset comprised deeply sampled blood TCRbeta repertoires from subjects exposed to, actively infected with, or recovered from COVID-19. A freely available public database, intended as a resource for researchers studying the immune response to SARS-CoV-2, is where the repertoires were released. Samples were obtained from the ongoing ImmuneRACE study (first 160 participants) and from 1,000 to 1,500 subjects provided by 6 global collaborators. The sample metadata nearly always contained a de-identified subject ID, COVID-19 status, age in years and sex. Where available, HLA class I and class II types were obtained from metadata supplied by the sample provider rather than from assay-based typing.

TCRbeta CDR3 regions were amplified from genomic DNA using the immunoSEQ Assay, a bias-controlled multiplex PCR. For the original study's pipeline: The number of nucleated cells in each sample was estimated from the amplification of reference gene primers within the assay. Sequence reads were collapsed and filtered to measure the absolute abundance of every unique TCRbeta CDR3 rearrangement. For each sample, productive Simpson clonality was calculated by taking the square root of Simpson's diversity index across productive rearrangements. TCRdb limited this immuneACCESS table to in-frame rearrangements with V and J called. A share of clones is missing; checked studies link under half to unresolved V genes, and the rest is unexplained. V and J calls and clone size are those listed in that table; D and trimming were worked out from the DNA. The sample table shows over 60,000 clones, and 75% to 90% are seen once. Under 10% of the sample goes to the ten largest clones.

To note about this clone: Its antigen is still unknown. Qualities for individual bases were not recorded, and no much larger clone is one base off.

The cysteine opens and the phenylalanine closes a CDR3 of 14 amino acids. Kept here is only the CDR3 DNA, which spans 42 bases and is read in frame from base 1. V lost 5 bases and J lost 4 bases, and the count of bases not matched to a germline gene is 4. According to the germline V gene, CDR1 reads SGHTA and CDR2 reads FQGTGA. The study at large found these results: How much clinical and demographic metadata was included differed by source and by participant, and the metadata was provided uncurated.

Whole blood was collected in K2EDTA tubes by collaborating institutions according to the institutions' own protocols. For TCRbeta analysis, collaborators shipped samples in one of three forms: frozen whole blood, isolated PBMCs, or DNA extracted from either of those sample types. This TCR came from a man aged 80 or over with acute or convalescent COVID-19. The chain is encoded by TRBV7-3 joined to TRBJ2-5; 10 junctional bases match TRBD1. Sequenced sample: peripheral blood. The CDR3 protein: CASSTGQGGETQYF. The nucleotide sequence reads as follows: TGTGCCAGCAGCACCGGACAGGGGGGAGAGACCCAGTACTTC.